The clone carrying this T cell receptor beta chain was recorded many times. The CDR3 covers 15 residues. CDR1 and CDR2 (germline): SGHNT, YYREEE (reference sequence). V was clipped by 3 bases and J by 10 bases; unmatched bases: 9. This record belongs to a study of early T cells in non-severe SARS-CoV-2 infection. TCRdb itself ran the 5' RACE reads through MiXCR, one entry per CDR3 protein. Of some 80,000 distinct CDR3 sequences listed, 9% to 15% are singletons. Sequenced here: whole blood, sampled at baseline. The receptor's source is an adult who was a healthcare worker with PCR-confirmed SARS-CoV-2 infection or an uninfected control (not recorded which). The donor label of this sample is uncertain. The chain combines TRBV5-4 with TRBJ1-6; 8 nucleotides match TRBD1. CDR3 DNA sequence: TGTGCCAGCAGCTCAAAAGACAGGGGCGTCTCACCCCTCCACTTT. This encodes CASSSKDRGVSPLHF.